This T cell receptor (beta chain) was captured by sequencing in a study of blood T cells in healthy people across ages. CDR1 is MNHEY and CDR2 is SVGAGI in the germline V gene. With 2 bases removed from V and 0 bases from J, the gap between germline ends came to 8 bases. The CDR3 extends over 15 amino acids. For the second PCR, which ran for roughly 7 to 11 cycles, a sample-barcoded 5' primer and a J-beta primer mix were used. MiXCR was run by TCRdb on the 5' RACE reads, yielding one entry per CDR3 protein. There are some 760,000 distinct CDR3 sequences in the sample; around a quarter occur only once, and 9.4% lies in the top ten. This same sample was also part of a study on T cells of mothers and their children. That work contributes: cDNA was synthesized from all extracted RNA at about 1.5 ug per reaction. The second PCR's M1S primer added sample barcodes and 2-4 random nucleotides. With unrelated pairs as the comparison, related mother-child pairs had a slightly higher overlap that was not significant.

The sequence was obtained from a boy aged 5 to 17 in good health. Source material: blood. The V call is TRBV6-5, the J call TRBJ1-3, with unresolved D. The CDR3: CASSYQFGSGNTIYF. Here the CDR3 DNA reads TGTGCCAGCAGTTACCAGTTTGGCTCTGGAAACACCATATATTTT.